This is a list of T cell receptor beta chains from one sample in a study of control samples from healthy donors and cancer patients. Method: immunoSEQ multiplex PCR; TCRdb's copy keeps in-frame clones and lacks some. Of about 130,000 clones detected, about 92% appear once; the ten largest clones hold under 2%. The specimen sequenced was PBMCs. The receptors derive from a man between 50 and 59 years old with head and neck cancer. CDR3s include the opening cysteine and the closing phenylalanine or tryptophan.

CDR3	V	J
CASSDSSSSGGDTGELFF	TRBV6-4	TRBJ2-2
CASSLESVGGELFF	TRBV5-1	TRBJ2-2
CASRDRAANEKLFF	TRBV6-5	TRBJ1-4
CASRFFRGTLNTEAFF	TRBV7-9	TRBJ1-1
CASSLQGGNTIYF	TRBV27	TRBJ1-3
CATRQPNTGELFF	TRBV7-9	TRBJ2-2
CASSPGTDTQYF	TRBV7-3	TRBJ2-3
CATSDTRQGLGETQYF	TRBV24-1	TRBJ2-5
CASSRGLDQPQHF	TRBV19	TRBJ1-5
CASSLGVNYGYTF	TRBV12-3/TRBV12-4	TRBJ1-2
CATSRDLGREPQHF	TRBV15	TRBJ1-5
CASTPSSAFF	TRBV6-4	TRBJ1-1
CASSSDRGLAFF	TRBV5-6	TRBJ1-1
CASSLGQGFRYGYTF	TRBV27	TRBJ1-2
CASSSSGEETQYF	TRBV7-9	TRBJ2-5
CASRAQGRNTEAFF	TRBV6-5	TRBJ1-1
CASKGGRQYGTGELFF	TRBV19	TRBJ2-2
CASSPTGADYGYTF	TRBV9	TRBJ1-2
CASRPGAGANSGANVLTF	TRBV7-2	TRBJ2-6
CATSRMGPAGANVLTF	TRBV15	TRBJ2-6
CASSSRRGGMNTGELFF	TRBV9	TRBJ2-2
CASSLSRSDTEAFF	TRBV7-3	TRBJ1-1
CASSQTREVAYEQYF	TRBV4-3	TRBJ2-7
CASSQVSGVYGYTF	TRBV4-1	TRBJ1-2
CVRSLAYETSGGHEQYF	TRBV7-5	TRBJ2-7
CAISVGQSSYNEQFF	TRBV10-3	TRBJ2-1
CASRVGTEAFF	TRBV5-1	TRBJ1-1
CASSLVGEKLFF	TRBV14	TRBJ1-4
CASSYEDRGLYNEQFF	TRBV6-5	TRBJ2-1
CASSQNEFATNEKLFF	TRBV14	TRBJ1-4
CASSLGSGARDTQYF	TRBV7-3	TRBJ2-3
CASSSNRAPPDTQYF	TRBV11-2	TRBJ2-3
CASSLDTGTLNTEAFF	TRBV11-2	TRBJ1-1
CASSERQGMVNTEAFF	TRBV6-4	TRBJ1-1
CASSSGQARRDTQYF	TRBV6-2/TRBV6-3	TRBJ2-3
CASSLQSNQPQHF	TRBV7-2	TRBJ1-5
CSASPGGVESYEQYF	TRBV20-1	TRBJ2-7
CASSHPGGADKEQFF	TRBV4-3	TRBJ2-1
CASSLSYTRGGAYEQYF	TRBV27	TRBJ2-7
CATSGGGLAGTETQYF	TRBV24-1	TRBJ2-5
CASSVGPLGVEAFF	TRBV9	TRBJ1-1
CASSRGQGNTEAFF	TRBV11-2	TRBJ1-1
CASSTGTTGLRSPLHF	TRBV5-4	TRBJ1-6
CASKASQGSYEQYF	TRBV27	TRBJ2-7
CASSYSTRVLIINEQFF	TRBV6-2/TRBV6-3	TRBJ2-1
CASSSPGQGTYEQYF	TRBV27	TRBJ2-7
CASSSGLGEGADTQYF	TRBV7-2	TRBJ2-3
CATSSTASNQPQHF	TRBV24-1	TRBJ1-5
CASSGGNTGELFF	TRBV5-1	TRBJ2-2
CASSVVGGSNTEAFF	TRBV9	TRBJ1-1
CASSLAGASYNEQFF	TRBV7-2	TRBJ2-1
CAWSKLASGGKSSSYNEQFF	TRBV30	TRBJ2-1
CATSDGRLSTDTQYF	TRBV24-1	TRBJ2-3
CAWGGLGSHEQYF	TRBV30	TRBJ2-7